Each of the 8 T cell receptor beta chains below was sequenced from the same sample in a study of blood T cell repertoires in COVID-19 (dated by TCRdb to 2019 to 2021). Receptors were amplified or captured by the immunoSEQ multiplex PCR assay. TCRdb's version of the immuneACCESS table is confined to in-frame rearrangements and falls short of the full clone set. An unresolved V gene accounts for under half of the shortfall where checked; the remainder is of unknown origin. The sample includes 120,000 to 150,000 clones, with around four fifths observed a single time. The ten largest clones add up to around 6.2% of the sample. Source material: PBMCs or T cells enriched from blood (not recorded which). These receptors were obtained from a woman aged 40 to 50 who had recovered from COVID-19.

The genes are TRBV12-3 or TRBV12-4 and TRBJ2-3; perhaps TRBD1 as D (5 bases). V was trimmed by 3 bases and J by 10 bases, leaving 11 bases between them. This CDR3 has 12 residues. The CDR3, as DNA: TGTGCCAGCAGTTTGATAGGACATCCGCAGTATTTT. This translates into CASSLIGHPQYF.

In nucleotides, the CDR3 is TGTGCCATCAGTGAGATTCTTGGCGGGGCTAGCACAGATACGCAGTATTTT. It specifies CAISEILGGASTDTQYF. The chain has TRBV10-3 and TRBJ2-3; the D gene is possibly TRBD2 (6 bases). V was cut by 2 bases and J by 0 bases, with 15 bases left in between. Germline CDR1 and CDR2: ENHRY and SYGVKD. This CDR3 is 17 amino acids long.

V and J are TRBV5-1 and TRBJ2-7; 9 nucleotides agree with TRBD2. This CDR3 has 15 residues. Trimming cost V 7 bases and J 3 bases; bases outside gene matches: 11. The germline CDR1 and CDR2 sequences are SGHRS and YFSETQ. The CDR3 sequence is CASSLGLAGIYEQYF. The CDR3 DNA sequence: TGCGCCAGCTCCTTGGGGCTAGCGGGGATCTACGAGCAGTACTTC.

This chain joins TRBV2 and TRBJ1-2; D is perhaps TRBD1 (5 bases). The CDR3 runs to 16 residues. V dropped 4 bases and J dropped 5 bases, with 20 bases sitting between them. Per germline, CDR1 SNHLY and CDR2 FYNNEI. CDR3 protein: CASSARGAAGGYGYTF. CDR3 bases: TGTGCCAGCAGTGCTCGGGGAGCCGCGGGGGGTTATGGCTACACCTTC.

This clone showed up just a few times. As DNA, the CDR3 is TGTGCCAGCAGCCTTCAGGGGACGACGGATGAGCAGTACTTC. Translating it yields CASSLQGTTDEQYF. The V gene is TRBV7-3, the J gene TRBJ2-7; D may be TRBD1 (6 bases). Trimming removed 5 bases from V and 7 bases from J, with 18 bases in between. This CDR3 spans 14 amino acids. Per germline, CDR1 SGHTA and CDR2 FQGTGA.

The chain links TRBV14 to TRBJ1-4; D is ambiguous. CDR1 SGHDN and CDR2 FVKESK come from the germline V gene. V lost 1 base, J lost 0 bases, and 12 bases lay in between. The length of the CDR3 is 17 residues. The CDR3 sequence: CASSQVRGFATNEKLFF. As DNA, the CDR3 is TGTGCCAGCAGCCAAGTCCGCGGCTTCGCAACTAATGAAAAACTGTTTTTT.

V gene TRBV6-5 combines with J gene TRBJ2-5; D remains unclear. V lost 6 bases, J lost 5 bases, and 13 bases lay in between. This CDR3 comprises 13 residues. Germline V lookup: CDR1 MNHEY, CDR2 SVGAGI. DNA of the CDR3: TGTGCCAGCAGCCGAGGCGTAGCTGAGACCCAGTACTTC. Protein sequence: CASSRGVAETQYF.

The J gene is TRBJ2-2, the V gene TRBV7-2; D perhaps matches TRBD2 (7 bases). Trimming pared 0 bases from V and 7 bases from J, leaving 12 bases between. The germline gives CDR1 SGHTA, CDR2 FQGNSA. This CDR3 has 15 amino acids. CDR3 sequence (DNA): TGTGCCAGCAGCTTAGCAAAGGGGGGGGACGGGGAGCTGTTTTTT. As protein: CASSLAKGGDGELFF. The full variable domain, rest sourced from reference TRBV7-2 and TRBJ2-2, is GAGVSQSPSNKVTEKGKDVELRCDPISGHTALYWYRQSLGQGLEFLIYFQGNSAPDKSGLPSDRFSAERTGGSVSTLTIQRTQQEDSAVYLCASSLAKGGDGELFFGEGSRLTVL.